A selection of T cell receptor beta chains follows, all from one sample in a study of T cell changes during pregnancy in multiple sclerosis. Libraries were prepared by immunoSEQ multiplex PCR; TCRdb keeps only in-frame clonotypes and omits some of them. Of about 97,000 clones in the sample, about nine tenths were seen once. Source: peripheral blood, taken in the second trimester of pregnancy. Receptors originate from a female donor in good health, enrolled as a control in a pregnancy study. The CDR3 runs from the conserved cysteine through the conserved F or W. D genes are given only for firm matches. Size values are once, few and many counts, or a class for expanded clones, and some rows have none.

D gene | J gene | V gene | clone size | CDR3 protein | CDR3 DNA
. | TRBJ2-2 | TRBV9 | once | CASSVGLRLQGRGGELFF | TGTGCCAGCAGCGTAGGCCTCAGACTACAGGGTAGGGGCGGGGAGCTGTTTTTT
. | TRBJ2-7 | TRBV9 | . | CASSPDSLGEQYF | TGTGCCAGCAGCCCGGACTCTCTCGGCGAGCAGTACTTC
TRBD1 | TRBJ1-1 | TRBV25-1 | . | CASSDPGTDRFEAFF | TGTGCCAGCAGTGATCCGGGGACAGACAGGTTCGAAGCTTTCTTT
. | TRBJ2-7 | TRBV10-2 | . | CASSESGGLDEQYF | TGCGCCAGCAGTGAGTCCGGCGGGTTGGACGAGCAGTACTTC
TRBD1 | TRBJ1-4 | TRBV2 | . | CASSEDRGHNEKLFF | TGTGCCAGCAGTGAGGACAGGGGGCATAATGAAAAACTGTTTTTT
. | TRBJ1-1 | TRBV7-8 | . | CASSMDSLPVMNTEAFF | TGTGCCAGCAGCATGGACAGCCTCCCCGTTATGAACACTGAAGCTTTCTTT
. | TRBJ2-1 | TRBV7-9 | few | CASSPGSARGSGQFF | TGTGCCAGCAGCCCCGGCAGCGCTAGGGGGTCGGGGCAGTTCTTC
. | TRBJ2-4 | TRBV5-1 | . | CASSSSGGLELAKNIQYF | TGCGCCAGCAGCTCATCTGGAGGCCTTGAACTAGCCAAAAACATTCAGTACTTC
. | TRBJ1-1 | TRBV18 | . | CASSPGGADTEAFF | TGTGCCAGCTCACCAGGGGGGGCCGACACTGAAGCTTTCTTT
. | TRBJ2-3 | TRBV4-1 | . | CASSLEGLLSPTDTQYF | TGCGCCAGCAGCCTAGAGGGGCTCCTATCTCCAACAGATACGCAGTATTTT
. | TRBJ2-7 | TRBV5-1 | . | CASSSQTPSYEQYF | TGCGCCAGCAGCTCACAGACGCCTTCCTACGAGCAGTACTTC
. | TRBJ1-1 | TRBV2 | . | CASYGGPTEAFF | TGTGCCAGCTACGGAGGGCCTACTGAAGCTTTCTTT
TRBD2 | TRBJ2-5 | TRBV11-2 | once | CASSLGSGGVIREETQYF | TGTGCCAGCAGCTTAGGTAGCGGGGGGGTGATCCGAGAGGAGACCCAGTACTTC
TRBD2 | TRBJ2-1 | TRBV7-9 | . | CASSPGLAPNEQFF | TGTGCCAGCTCCCCGGGACTAGCGCCGAATGAGCAGTTCTTC
. | TRBJ1-5 | TRBV6-1 | . | CASSGRPSNQPQHF | TGTGCCAGCAGTGGCAGGCCGTCGAATCAGCCCCAGCATTTT
. | TRBJ2-7 | TRBV27 | . | CASGRHAGSYEQYF | TGTGCCAGCGGCCGTCACGCGGGCTCCTACGAGCAGTACTTC
TRBD2 | TRBJ2-5 | TRBV30 | . | CAWSGTSGTLETQYF | TGTGCCTGGAGTGGGACTAGCGGGACCCTAGAGACCCAGTACTTC
TRBD2 | TRBJ2-7 | TRBV7-9 | . | CASSLRRVAGAYEQYF | TGTGCCAGCAGCCTGCGACGGGTAGCGGGAGCCTACGAGCAGTACTTC
. | TRBJ1-1 | TRBV5-6 | . | CASTPGGTEAFF | TGTGCCAGCACCCCGGGGGGGACTGAAGCTTTCTTT
. | TRBJ1-1 | TRBV7-2 | . | CASSLSRVTEAFF | TGTGCCAGCAGCTTAAGCAGGGTTACTGAAGCTTTCTTT
. | TRBJ2-6 | TRBV9 | . | CASSGQSGANVLTF | TGTGCCAGCAGCGGCCAGTCTGGGGCCAACGTCCTGACTTTC
TRBD1 | TRBJ1-1 | TRBV27 | . | CASSIQGGALEAFF | TGTGCCAGCAGTATACAGGGGGGCGCACTTGAAGCTTTCTTT
. | TRBJ1-3 | TRBV5-1 | . | CASSRDFPSGNTIYF | TGCGCCAGCAGCCGTGACTTTCCCTCTGGAAACACCATATATTTT
. | TRBJ1-1 | TRBV5-1 | . | CASTWRDNMNTEAFF | TGCGCCAGCACCTGGAGGGATAATATGAACACTGAAGCTTTCTTT
. | TRBJ1-1 | TRBV9 | . | CASSVEPRQLSTEAFF | TGTGCCAGCAGCGTGGAGCCGAGACAGCTATCCACTGAAGCTTTCTTT
TRBD1 | TRBJ1-5 | TRBV2 | . | CASSVPGQGNPFSQPQHF | TGTGCCAGCAGCGTTCCGGGACAGGGGAATCCTTTTTCCCAGCCCCAGCATTTT
. | TRBJ2-3 | TRBV9 | once | CASSRLRGLPVADTQYF | TGTGCCAGCAGCCGCCTTAGGGGCCTCCCAGTCGCAGATACGCAGTATTTT
TRBD2 | TRBJ2-1 | TRBV30 | . | CAWGPGLGYNEQFF | TGTGCCTGGGGACCGGGACTAGGATACAATGAGCAGTTCTTC
TRBD1 | TRBJ2-3 | TRBV11-3 | . | CASSRTGQGFTDTQYF | TGTGCCAGCAGCCGGACGGGACAGGGATTCACAGATACGCAGTATTTT
. | TRBJ1-1 | TRBV6-1 | . | CASRSHRDMNTEAFF | TGTGCCAGCAGGTCACACCGGGACATGAACACTGAAGCTTTCTTT
. | TRBJ2-7 | TRBV28 | . | CASSFAGRGVYEQYF | TGTGCCAGCAGTTTCGCGGGACGAGGGGTCTACGAGCAGTACTTC
. | TRBJ1-5 | TRBV7-2 | . | CASSLDRDSNQPQHF | TGTGCCAGCAGCTTAGACCGGGATAGCAATCAGCCCCAGCATTTT
TRBD1 | TRBJ1-2 | TRBV28 | . | CASSSTGDGYTF | TGTGCCAGCAGTTCAACAGGGGATGGCTACACCTTC
. | TRBJ1-3 | TRBV28 | . | CASGRGGISGNTIYF | TGTGCCAGCGGACGGGGGGGGATCTCTGGAAACACCATATATTTT
TRBD2 | TRBJ2-1 | TRBV7-9 | . | CASSGKGTSGRVEQFF | TGTGCCAGCAGCGGAAAAGGGACTAGCGGGAGAGTTGAGCAGTTCTTC
TRBD1 | TRBJ2-1 | TRBV5-1 | . | CASSRGQGADEQFF | TGCGCCAGCAGCCGAGGACAGGGGGCGGATGAGCAGTTCTTC
. | TRBJ2-7 | TRBV4-2 | . | CASSPRTENYEQYF | TGTGCCAGCAGCCCCCGGACAGAAAACTACGAGCAGTACTTC
. | TRBJ2-5 | TRBV5-8 | . | CATLQGQQETQYF | TGTGCTACCCTACAGGGACAACAAGAGACCCAGTACTTC
. | TRBJ1-3 | TRBV6-6 | . | CASRRDGSGNTIYF | TGTGCCAGCAGGCGGGACGGCTCTGGAAACACCATATATTTT
. | TRBJ2-2 | TRBV5-1 | . | CASSLEGADTGELFF | TGCGCCAGCAGCTTGGAAGGGGCGGACACCGGGGAGCTGTTTTTT
. | TRBJ2-7 | TRBV6-6 | . | CASTSGASYEQYF | TGTGCCAGCACCTCAGGCGCCTCCTACGAGCAGTACTTC
. | TRBJ1-5 | TRBV7-4 | . | CASSLAHWPTARDRNQPQHF | TGTGCCAGCAGCTTAGCGCACTGGCCGACAGCGCGGGATAGAAATCAGCCCCAGCATTTT
TRBD2 | TRBJ2-1 | TRBV5-1 | . | CASSPTSGVYNEQFF | TGCGCCAGCAGCCCGACTAGCGGGGTTTACAATGAGCAGTTCTTC
TRBD2 | TRBJ2-1 | TRBV30 | . | CAWSAGTSGNEQFF | TGTGCCTGGAGTGCCGGGACTAGCGGGAATGAGCAGTTCTTC
. | TRBJ2-1 | TRBV5-6 | . | CASSQYNEQFF | TGTGCCAGCAGCCAATACAATGAGCAGTTCTTC
TRBD1 | TRBJ2-7 | TRBV27 | . | CASSWDRGSYEQYF | TGTGCCAGCAGTTGGGACAGGGGGAGCTACGAGCAGTACTTC
. | TRBJ1-2 | TRBV7-9 | . | CASSLSPGGTMGYTF | TGTGCCAGCAGCTTATCCCCAGGAGGAACTATGGGCTACACCTTC
TRBD1 | TRBJ2-5 | TRBV7-9 | . | CASSSGQGPLETQYF | TGTGCCAGCAGCTCGGGACAGGGGCCGCTAGAGACCCAGTACTTC
TRBD1 | TRBJ2-1 | TRBV6-5 | . | CASSYSTSGGQFF | TGTGCCAGCAGTTACTCTACCTCAGGGGGGCAGTTCTTC
. | TRBJ1-1 | TRBV19 | . | CASSMTVYTEAFF | TGTGCCAGTTCCATGACAGTATACACTGAAGCTTTCTTT
TRBD1 | TRBJ1-2 | TRBV19 | . | CASSRARGRGDYGYTF | TGTGCCAGTAGCCGGGCCCGGGGCAGGGGGGACTATGGCTACACCTTC
. | TRBJ1-1 | TRBV19 | . | CASSIGPIRQVVFQAFF | TGTGCCAGTAGTATCGGGCCAATAAGACAGGTAGTTTTTCAAGCTTTCTTT
TRBD1 | TRBJ1-2 | TRBV4-3 | . | CASSQVGTAKYSGYTF | TGCGCCAGCAGCCAAGTCGGGACAGCTAAATATTCGGGCTACACCTTC